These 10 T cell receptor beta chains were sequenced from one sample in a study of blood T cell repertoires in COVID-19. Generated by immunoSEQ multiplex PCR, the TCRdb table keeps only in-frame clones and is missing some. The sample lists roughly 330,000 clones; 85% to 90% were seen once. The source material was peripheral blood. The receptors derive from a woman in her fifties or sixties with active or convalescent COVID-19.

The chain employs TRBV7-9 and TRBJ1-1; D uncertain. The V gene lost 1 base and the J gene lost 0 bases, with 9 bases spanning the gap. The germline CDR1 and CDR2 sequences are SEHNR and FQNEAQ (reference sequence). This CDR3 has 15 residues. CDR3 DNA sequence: TGTGCCAGCAGCTTAGTAAGAAACATGAACACTGAAGCTTTCTTT. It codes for CASSLVRNMNTEAFF. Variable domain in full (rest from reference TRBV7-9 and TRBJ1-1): DTGVSQNPRHKITKRGQNVTFRCDPISEHNRLYWYRQTLGQGPEFLTYFQNEAQLEKSRLLSDRFSAERPKGSFSTLEIQRTEQGDSAMYLCASSLVRNMNTEAFFGQGTRLTVV.

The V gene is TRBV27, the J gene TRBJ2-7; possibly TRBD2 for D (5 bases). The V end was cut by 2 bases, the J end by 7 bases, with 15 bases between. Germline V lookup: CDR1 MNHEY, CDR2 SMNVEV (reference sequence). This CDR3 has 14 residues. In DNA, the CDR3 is TGTGCCAGCAGTTTAATAAGCGGCATAGGTGAGCAGTACTTC. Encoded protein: CASSLISGIGEQYF.

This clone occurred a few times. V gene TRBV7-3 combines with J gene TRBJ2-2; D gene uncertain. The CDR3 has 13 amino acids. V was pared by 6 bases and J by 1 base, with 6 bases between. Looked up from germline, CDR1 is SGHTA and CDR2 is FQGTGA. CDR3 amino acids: CASSSMNTGELFF. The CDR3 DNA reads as TGTGCCAGCAGTTCCATGAACACCGGGGAGCTGTTTTTT.

In DNA form, the CDR3 reads TGTGCCAGCAGGGGGCCTATGAACACTGAAGCTTTCTTT. Protein: CASRGPMNTEAFF. The chain employs TRBV5-4 and TRBJ1-1, with D possibly being TRBD1 (5 bases). V lost 5 bases and J 0 bases, leaving 8 bases between the germline ends. The CDR3 is 13 amino acids. The germline gives CDR1 SGHNT, CDR2 YYREEE (reference sequence).

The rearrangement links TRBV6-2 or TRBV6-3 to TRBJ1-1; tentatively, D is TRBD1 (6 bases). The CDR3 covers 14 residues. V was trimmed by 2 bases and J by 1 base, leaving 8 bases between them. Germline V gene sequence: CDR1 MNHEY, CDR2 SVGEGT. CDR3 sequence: CASSYGQTNTEAFF. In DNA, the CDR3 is TGTGCCAGCAGTTACGGACAGACGAACACTGAAGCTTTCTTT.

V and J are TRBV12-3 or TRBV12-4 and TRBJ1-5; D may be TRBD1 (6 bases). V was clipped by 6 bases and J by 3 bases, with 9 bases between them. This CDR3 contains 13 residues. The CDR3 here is CASSRQVNQPQHF. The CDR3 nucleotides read TGTGCCAGCAGCCGACAGGTCAATCAGCCCCAGCATTTT.

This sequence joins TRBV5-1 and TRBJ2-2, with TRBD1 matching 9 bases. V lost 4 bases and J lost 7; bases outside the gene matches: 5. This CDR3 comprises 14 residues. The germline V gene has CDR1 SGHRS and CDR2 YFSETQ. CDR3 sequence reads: CASSRDRVGGELFF. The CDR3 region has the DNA TGCGCCAGCAGCCGGGACAGGGTCGGCGGGGAGCTGTTTTTT.

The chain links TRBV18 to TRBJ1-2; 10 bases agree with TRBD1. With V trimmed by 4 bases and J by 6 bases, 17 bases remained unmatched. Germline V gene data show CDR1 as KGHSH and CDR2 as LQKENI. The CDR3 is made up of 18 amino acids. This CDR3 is CASSQIPLRTGGRHGYTF. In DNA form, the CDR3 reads TGTGCCAGCTCACAGATACCACTTCGGACAGGGGGAAGGCATGGCTACACCTTC.

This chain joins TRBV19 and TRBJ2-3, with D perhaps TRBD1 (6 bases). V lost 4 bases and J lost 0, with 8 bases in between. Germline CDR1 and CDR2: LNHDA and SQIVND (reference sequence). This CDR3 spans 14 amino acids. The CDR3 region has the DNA TGTGCCAGTAGTAGGGACATAAGCACAGATACGCAGTATTTT. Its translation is CASSRDISTDTQYF.

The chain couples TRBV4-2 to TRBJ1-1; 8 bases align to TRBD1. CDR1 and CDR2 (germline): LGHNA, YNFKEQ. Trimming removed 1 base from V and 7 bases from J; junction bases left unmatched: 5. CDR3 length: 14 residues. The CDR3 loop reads CASSQVDRGNEAFF. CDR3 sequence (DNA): TGTGCCAGCAGCCAAGTCGACAGGGGCAATGAAGCTTTCTTT.